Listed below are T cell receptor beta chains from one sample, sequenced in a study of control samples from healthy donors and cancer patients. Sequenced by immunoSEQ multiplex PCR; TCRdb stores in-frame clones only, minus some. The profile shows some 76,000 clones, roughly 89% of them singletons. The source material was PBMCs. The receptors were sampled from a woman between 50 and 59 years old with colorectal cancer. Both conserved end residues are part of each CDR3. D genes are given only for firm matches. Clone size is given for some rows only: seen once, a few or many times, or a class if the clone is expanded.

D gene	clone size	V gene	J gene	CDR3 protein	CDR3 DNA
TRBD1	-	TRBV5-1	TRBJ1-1	CASSSGQGAPNTEAFF	TGCGCCAGCAGCTCGGGACAGGGGGCCCCGAACACTGAAGCTTTCTTT
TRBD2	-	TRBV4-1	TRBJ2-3	CASSHLAGLTDTQYF	TGCGCCAGCAGCCATCTAGCGGGCCTCACAGATACGCAGTATTTT
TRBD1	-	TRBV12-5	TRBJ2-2	CASGTNGTGELAGELFF	TGTGCTAGTGGTACCAACGGGACAGGGGAATTGGCCGGGGAGCTGTTTTTT
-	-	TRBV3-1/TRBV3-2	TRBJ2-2	CASSQGTGNTGELFF	TGTGCCAGCAGCCAAGGGACGGGCAACACCGGGGAGCTGTTTTTT
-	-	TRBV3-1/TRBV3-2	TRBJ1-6	CASSPASGTADWDSPLHF	TGTGCCAGCAGCCCCGCGAGCGGGACCGCGGACTGGGATTCACCCCTCCACTTT
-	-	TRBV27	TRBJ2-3	CASSHALRDTQYF	TGTGCCAGCAGTCACGCTCTCCGAGATACGCAGTATTTT
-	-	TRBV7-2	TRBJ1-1	CASVTGSGTEAFF	TGTGCCAGCGTTACAGGGTCTGGGACTGAAGCTTTCTTT
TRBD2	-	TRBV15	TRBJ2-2	CATSRARGGGATGELFF	TGTGCCACCAGCAGAGCCCGGGGCGGGGGGGCCACCGGGGAGCTGTTTTTT
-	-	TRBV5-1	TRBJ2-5	CASSPGGSQETQYF	TGCGCCAGCAGCCCTGGAGGGAGCCAAGAGACCCAGTACTTC
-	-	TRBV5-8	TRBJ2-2	CASSLPVEGRGELFF	TGTGCCAGCAGCTTGCCCGTGGAAGGACGCGGGGAGCTGTTTTTT
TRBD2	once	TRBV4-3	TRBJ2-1	CASSQGLAGGYNEQFF	TGCGCCAGCAGCCAGGGACTAGCGGGGGGATACAATGAGCAGTTCTTC
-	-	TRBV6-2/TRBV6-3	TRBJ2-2	CASSYLGASGELFF	TGTGCCAGCAGTTACCTCGGGGCGTCCGGGGAGCTGTTTTTT
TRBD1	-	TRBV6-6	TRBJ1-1	CASSLTGVGAFF	TGTGCCAGCAGTTTAACAGGGGTGGGAGCTTTCTTT
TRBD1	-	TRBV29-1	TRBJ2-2	CSADRVDTGELFF	TGCAGCGCCGACAGGGTTGACACCGGGGAGCTGTTTTTT
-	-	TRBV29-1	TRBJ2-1	CSGQQATSSYNEQFF	TGCAGCGGGCAACAGGCGACGAGCTCCTACAATGAGCAGTTCTTC
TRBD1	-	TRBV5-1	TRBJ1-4	CASSLAGGDEKLFF	TGCGCCAGCAGCTTGGCAGGGGGTGATGAAAAACTGTTTTTT
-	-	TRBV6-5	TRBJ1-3	CASSQGSGNTIYF	TGTGCCAGCAGCCAAGGGTCTGGAAACACCATATATTTT
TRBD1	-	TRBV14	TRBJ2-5	CASSQTKGAGQETQYF	TGTGCCAGCAGCCAAACTAAGGGGGCCGGGCAAGAGACCCAGTACTTC
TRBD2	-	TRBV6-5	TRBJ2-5	CASSYSKRGGPETQYF	TGTGCCAGCAGTTACTCGAAGCGGGGGGGCCCCGAGACCCAGTACTTC
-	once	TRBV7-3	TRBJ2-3	CASSLGGSYTDTQYF	TGTGCCAGCAGCTTAGGTGGCAGTTACACAGATACGCAGTATTTT
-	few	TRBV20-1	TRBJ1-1	CSAGGRTEAFF	TGCAGTGCTGGGGGTCGGACTGAAGCTTTCTTT
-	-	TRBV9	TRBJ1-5	CASSEGGQSNQPQHF	TGTGCCAGCAGCGAAGGGGGACAAAGCAATCAGCCCCAGCATTTT
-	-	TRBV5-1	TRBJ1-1	CASSLVLGGWNTEAFF	TGCGCCAGCAGCTTGGTCCTCGGGGGTTGGAACACTGAAGCTTTCTTT
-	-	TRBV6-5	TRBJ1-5	CASSYGSGQPQHF	TGTGCCAGCAGTTACGGGTCTGGACAGCCCCAGCATTTT
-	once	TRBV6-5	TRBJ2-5	CASSYSTGIAETQYF	TGTGCCAGCAGTTACTCGACGGGGATCGCAGAGACCCAGTACTTC